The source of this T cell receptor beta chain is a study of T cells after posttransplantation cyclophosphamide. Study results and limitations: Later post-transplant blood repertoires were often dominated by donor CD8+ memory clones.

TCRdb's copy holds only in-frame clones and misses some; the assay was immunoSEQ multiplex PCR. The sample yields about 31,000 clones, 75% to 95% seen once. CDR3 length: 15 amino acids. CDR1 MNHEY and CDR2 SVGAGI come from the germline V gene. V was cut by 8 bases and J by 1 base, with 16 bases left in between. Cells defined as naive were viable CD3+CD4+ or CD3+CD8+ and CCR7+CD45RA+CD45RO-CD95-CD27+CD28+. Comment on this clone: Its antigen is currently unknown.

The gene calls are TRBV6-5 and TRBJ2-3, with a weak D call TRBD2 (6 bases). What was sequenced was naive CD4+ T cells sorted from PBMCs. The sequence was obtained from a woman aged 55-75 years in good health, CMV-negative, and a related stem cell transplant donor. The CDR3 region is CASAAGSTRTDTQYF. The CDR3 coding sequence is TGTGCCAGCGCAGCGGGCAGCACCCGCACAGATACGCAGTATTTT.